The 30 T cell receptor beta chains below come from one sample, sequenced in a study of blood T cell repertoires in COVID-19. The table came from immunoSEQ multiplex PCR; TCRdb's copy has only in-frame clones and leaves some out. The data contain 450,000 or so clones, around 89% of them seen just once; the ten biggest clones take up 1.5% to 1.7%. The source material was peripheral blood. The receptors were sampled from a woman aged 40-49 years with COVID-19, enrolled during active disease.

The chain couples TRBV3-1 (or the pseudogene TRBV3-2) to TRBJ1-1; D call uncertain. The V end was cut by 2 bases, the J end by 5 bases, with 6 bases between. The V gene's germline CDR1 is LGHDT and CDR2 YNNKEL (reference sequence). This CDR3 has 12 amino acids. The CDR3 DNA reads as TGTGCCAGCAGCCAAACCGGGACTGAAGCTTTCTTT. Protein: CASSQTGTEAFF.

V gene TRBV11-2 combines with J gene TRBJ2-2; D is unresolved. CDR3 length: 16 amino acids. CDR1 and CDR2 (germline): SGHAT, FQNNGV. Deletions cut 3 bases from V and 0 bases from J, with 11 bases between. CDR3 in DNA: TGTGCCAGCAGCTTCGGTGCTTTCGCGAACACCGGGGAGCTGTTTTTT. Its protein is CASSFGAFANTGELFF.

V gene TRBV23-1 combines with J gene TRBJ1-4, with D possibly being TRBD1 (6 bases). TRBV23-1 is an ORF; its function is uncertain. CDR3 size: 13 residues. In nucleotides, the CDR3 is TGCGGAGGGGGAGGGGCTGACAATGAAAAACTGTTTTTT. This sequence encodes CGGGGADNEKLFF.

This clone was seen once. The genes are TRBV11-1 and TRBJ2-5, with D possibly matching TRBD1 (6 bases). Germline V lookup: CDR1 SGHAT, CDR2 FQDESV (reference sequence). The CDR3 is made up of 12 amino acids. Trimming took off 5 bases at V and 5 bases at J, with 9 bases between the two ends. In nucleotides, the CDR3 is TGTGCCAGCAGCCAACAGGGTGAGACCCAGTACTTC. Translation gives CASSQQGETQYF.

This rearrangement joins TRBV11-2 to TRBJ1-1; 10 nucleotides agree with TRBD1. Losses at the gene ends were 4 bases for V and 4 bases for J; bases not matched to a gene: 12. CDR3 length: 17 amino acids. CDR1 SGHAT and CDR2 FQNNGV come from the germline V gene. The CDR3 nucleotides are TGTGCCAGCAGCTCTAGATCACGGGACAGGGGAAGCACTGAAGCTTTCTTT. This codes for CASSSRSRDRGSTEAFF.

The chain carries TRBV7-8 and TRBJ1-2; 7 nucleotides match TRBD1. The V segment lost 1 base and the J segment 9 bases; nucleotides outside the gene matches: 8. CDR1 and CDR2 from the germline V gene are SGHVS and FQNEAQ. This CDR3 spans 14 amino acids. CDR3 loop: CASSLGVDRESYTF. The CDR3 DNA reads as TGTGCCAGCAGCTTAGGGGTCGACAGGGAGAGCTACACCTTC.

V usage is TRBV29-1 and J usage is TRBJ1-5, with 7 bases identical to TRBD1. In germline, CDR1 is SQVTM, CDR2 ANQGSEA. This CDR3 contains 12 residues. Trimming took 5 bases from V and 4 from J; bases not matched to a gene: 2. This CDR3 is CSVRQGNQPQHF. The CDR3 DNA sequence: TGCAGCGTTAGACAGGGAAATCAGCCCCAGCATTTT.

This clone was observed a single time. The rearrangement links TRBV27 to TRBJ2-7; possible D gene TRBD1, 6 bases. The CDR3 has 16 amino acids. Looked up from germline, CDR1 is MNHEY and CDR2 is SMNVEV (reference sequence). The V end lost 0 bases, the J end lost 2 bases, and 14 bases lay between the germline ends. Written as DNA, the CDR3 is TGTGCCAGCAGTTTATCGTGGGGGCTGGTCCCCTACGAGCAGTACTTC. It translates to CASSLSWGLVPYEQYF.

This clone was seen once. The chain links TRBV7-2 to TRBJ2-7; D perhaps matches TRBD2 (6 bases). This CDR3 spans 14 amino acids. CDR1 is SGHTA, CDR2 FQGNSA, per germline. Deletions cut 2 bases from V and 6 bases from J, with 14 bases between. The CDR3 DNA is TGTGCCAGCAGCTTAAACGGGAGATCGGGCGAGCAGTACTTC. Protein: CASSLNGRSGEQYF. The whole variable domain, remainder taken from reference TRBV7-2 and TRBJ2-7, is GAGVSQSPSNKVTEKGKDVELRCDPISGHTALYWYRQSLGQGLEFLIYFQGNSAPDKSGLPSDRFSAERTGGSVSTLTIQRTQQEDSAVYLCASSLNGRSGEQYFGPGTRLTVT.

V and J are TRBV5-5 and TRBJ1-1, with 9 positions matching TRBD1. The CDR3 runs to 15 residues. V lost 4 bases, J lost 6 bases, and 10 bases stayed unmatched. Germline V CDR1 and CDR2: SGHKS, YYEKEE (reference sequence). The CDR3, as DNA: TGTGCCAGCAGCCACGGACAGGGGACGATTTCTGAAGCTTTCTTT. Its protein is CASSHGQGTISEAFF.

The chain is built from TRBV7-2 and TRBJ1-2, with D perhaps matching TRBD1 (6 bases). V was cut by 0 bases and J by 4 bases, with 12 bases left in between. Germline CDR1 reads SGHTA; CDR2 reads FQGNSA. This CDR3 has 15 amino acids. The CDR3: CASSLAGQKGYGYTF. The CDR3 region has the DNA TGTGCCAGCAGCTTAGCCGGACAGAAGGGCTATGGCTACACCTTC.

This chain connects TRBV6-6 to TRBJ1-1; unclear D gene. This CDR3 has 13 amino acids. The germline V gene has CDR1 MNHNY and CDR2 SVGAGI (reference sequence). V was cut by 2 bases and J by 6 bases, with 10 bases left in between. The CDR3 nucleotides are TGTGCCAGCAGTTACGGGCATCCCGCTGAAGCTTTCTTT. This sequence encodes CASSYGHPAEAFF.

The chain has TRBV4-1 and TRBJ2-5; TRBD1 agrees at 12 bases. The germline V gene has CDR1 MGHRA and CDR2 YSYEKL. Trimming removed 4 bases from V and 4 bases from J; junction bases left unmatched: 7. The CDR3 runs 16 residues. CDR3 DNA: TGCGCCAGCAGCCGCCCCGGGACAGGGGGCGCAGAGACCCAGTACTTC. Its protein product is CASSRPGTGGAETQYF.

The chain has TRBV19 and TRBJ1-4, with TRBD1 matching 7 bases. CDR1 is LNHDA and CDR2 is SQIVND in the germline V gene (reference sequence). This CDR3 region has 13 residues. J lost 8 bases, V lost 7 bases, and 7 bases had no gene match. CDR3 region: CASIRQGGEKLFF. CDR3 DNA sequence: TGTGCCAGTATCCGACAGGGTGGCGAAAAACTGTTTTTT.

V gene TRBV27 combines with J gene TRBJ1-6; 7 nucleotides line up with TRBD1. Germline trimming cut 7 bases from V and 8 bases from J; bases unmatched to any gene: 8. Germline CDR1 MNHEY, CDR2 SMNVEV (reference sequence). The CDR3 is 14 amino acids. This chain's CDR3 is CASTQGVGHSPLHF. The DNA of the CDR3 is TGTGCCAGCACTCAGGGGGTGGGGCATTCACCCCTCCACTTT.

The J gene is TRBJ2-7, the V gene TRBV7-9; D perhaps matches TRBD1 (5 bases). V lost 8 bases to trimming and J lost 4 bases, with 15 bases between them. In germline, CDR1 is SEHNR, CDR2 FQNEAQ (reference sequence). The CDR3 consists of 13 residues. The CDR3 region is CASSIGAQYEQYF. CDR3 sequence (DNA): TGTGCCAGCTCCATAGGGGCTCAATACGAGCAGTACTTC.

CDR3: CASSARDRGTGELFF. The CDR3 region has the DNA TGTGCCAGCAGCGCCCGGGACAGGGGCACCGGGGAGCTGTTTTTT. The chain is built from TRBV9 and TRBJ2-2; 10 bases are a match to TRBD1. The CDR3 contains 15 residues. The V gene's germline CDR1 is SGDLS and CDR2 YYNGEE. V shed 3 bases and J 4 bases; nucleotides not matched to a gene: 3. The complete variable domain, with remaining parts taken from reference TRBV9 and TRBJ2-2, reads DSGVTQTPKHLITATGQRVTLRCSPRSGDLSVYWYQQSLDQGLQFLIQYYNGEERAKGNILERFSAQQFPDLHSELNLSSLELGDSALYFCASSARDRGTGELFFGEGSRLTVL.

This sequence joins TRBV7-9 and TRBJ1-2, with 9 bases lining up with TRBD1. Germline V gene sequence: CDR1 SEHNR, CDR2 FQNEAQ (reference sequence). This CDR3 is built from 16 residues. V gave up 0 bases and J gave up 8 bases; unmatched junction bases: 10. As DNA, the CDR3 is TGTGCCAGCAGCTTAGCTCGGGACAGGGAGACGGGGGGCTACACCTTC. This gives the protein CASSLARDRETGGYTF.

The genes are TRBV28 and TRBJ2-7, with TRBD2 matching 9 bases. Germline values: CDR1 MDHEN, CDR2 SYDVKM. Trimming removed 4 bases from V and 5 bases from J; junction bases left unmatched: 3. The CDR3 has 13 amino acids. The CDR3 here is CASSWTSVNEQYF. CDR3 coding DNA: TGTGCCAGCAGTTGGACTAGCGTCAACGAGCAGTACTTC.

The chain joins TRBV7-8 to TRBJ2-3, with D perhaps matching TRBD2 (5 bases). Trimming removed 5 bases from V and 6 bases from J, with 12 bases in between. Germline V gives CDR1 SGHVS, CDR2 FQNEAQ. The CDR3 is 13 residues long. CDR3 DNA: TGTGCCAGCAGCCCGAGCGGTACGGATACGCAGTATTTT. Translating it yields CASSPSGTDTQYF.

The chain employs TRBV5-1 and TRBJ1-1; TRBD1 might be the D (6 bases). Trimming pared 4 bases from V and 11 bases from J, leaving 21 bases between. Germline CDR1 is SGHRS and CDR2 is YFSETQ. This CDR3 is built from 14 residues. The CDR3 nucleotides read TGCGCCAGCAGCGAACTTTTCAGGGGTCGGTCGGCTTTCTTT. As protein: CASSELFRGRSAFF.

On this clone itself: The junction shows a germline mismatch at one end, possibly a read error. This rearrangement joins TRBV7-7 to TRBJ2-7, with 9 bases fitting TRBD1. Germline CDR1 and CDR2: SSHAT and FNYEAQ (reference sequence). The CDR3 is 15 amino acids. The CDR3 DNA reads as TGTGCTAGCAGCTCCGGGACAGGGAGTGCCTACGAGCAGTACTTC. Protein: CASSSGTGSAYEQYF.

J is TRBJ1-2 and V is TRBV28; perhaps TRBD1 as D (6 bases). The CDR3 sequence is 12 residues long. Germline CDR1 reads MDHEN; CDR2 reads SYDVKM. Trimming left V 6 bases short and J 8 bases short, with 13 bases between. CDR3 region: CASSSQGRGYTF. As DNA, the CDR3 is TGTGCCAGCAGCAGCCAGGGGAGAGGCTACACCTTC.

In its sample, this clone was seen once. The rearrangement joins TRBV10-3 to TRBJ1-1, with D perhaps TRBD1 (6 bases). The length of the CDR3 is 11 residues. Germline V gene lookup returns CDR1 ENHRY and CDR2 SYGVKD. V was trimmed by 10 bases and J by 8 bases, leaving 14 bases between them. This CDR3 is CATAGGPEAFF. Here the CDR3 DNA reads TGTGCCACCGCGGGGGGCCCAGAAGCTTTCTTT.

J is TRBJ2-7 and V is TRBV5-1, with 7 bases matching TRBD1. Unmatched junction bases numbered 3, after V lost 3 bases and J lost 0 bases. CDR1 and CDR2 (germline): SGHRS, YFSETQ. There are 14 residues in the CDR3. CDR3 residues: CASSSGQFSYEQYF. As DNA, the CDR3 is TGCGCCAGCAGCTCGGGACAGTTCTCCTACGAGCAGTACTTC.

This clone was observed a handful of times. The gene calls are TRBV27 and TRBJ1-1; 7 bases are shared with TRBD1. The CDR3 runs to 17 residues. Trimming took 3 bases from V and 5 from J; bases not matched to a gene: 15. From germline, CDR1 is MNHEY and CDR2 SMNVEV (reference sequence). The CDR3 bases are TGTGCCAGCAGTTTGTGGGGGGTGGCAGGGGGTATTACTGAAGCTTTCTTT. As protein: CASSLWGVAGGITEAFF.

With respect to this clone: Other DNA variants within this sample encode the same CDR3. DNA for the CDR3: TGTGCCAGCAGCTTAGACAGGGGAAACACTGAAGCTTTCTTT. It codes for CASSLDRGNTEAFF. The chain employs TRBV7-9 and TRBJ1-1; 7 bases are shared with TRBD1. Germline assignment: CDR1 SEHNR and CDR2 FQNEAQ (reference sequence). This CDR3 contains 14 residues. Germline trimming cut 1 base from V and 2 bases from J; bases unmatched to any gene: 1.

The chain joins TRBV28 to TRBJ2-1; the D gene is possibly TRBD1 (6 bases). Germline values: CDR1 MDHEN, CDR2 SYDVKM. The CDR3 sequence is 14 residues long. The germline V and J ends were trimmed by 5 bases and 7 bases, with 15 bases remaining between them. CDR3 protein: CASSPGHLSNEQFF. CDR3 nucleotide sequence: TGTGCCAGCAGTCCGGGACACCTATCGAATGAGCAGTTCTTC.

The V gene is TRBV28, the J gene TRBJ1-2; a possible D gene is TRBD1 (5 bases). V lost 5 bases, J lost 8 bases, and 21 bases lay in between. This CDR3 is built from 15 residues. Germline lookup yields CDR1 MDHEN and CDR2 SYDVKM. The CDR3 DNA reads as TGTGCCAGCAGTCCCTTGAACCGGGACGGAGGGGGCTACACCTTC. Protein: CASSPLNRDGGGYTF.

The chain combines TRBV2 with TRBJ1-1, with D perhaps matching TRBD1 (6 bases). Germline lookup yields CDR1 SNHLY and CDR2 FYNNEI. Trimming took off 6 bases at V and 2 bases at J, with 16 bases between the two ends. This CDR3 is 15 amino acids long. For the CDR3, the DNA is TGTGCCAGCAGCTACTCAAACAGGGAAAACACTGAAGCTTTCTTT. Protein: CASSYSNRENTEAFF.